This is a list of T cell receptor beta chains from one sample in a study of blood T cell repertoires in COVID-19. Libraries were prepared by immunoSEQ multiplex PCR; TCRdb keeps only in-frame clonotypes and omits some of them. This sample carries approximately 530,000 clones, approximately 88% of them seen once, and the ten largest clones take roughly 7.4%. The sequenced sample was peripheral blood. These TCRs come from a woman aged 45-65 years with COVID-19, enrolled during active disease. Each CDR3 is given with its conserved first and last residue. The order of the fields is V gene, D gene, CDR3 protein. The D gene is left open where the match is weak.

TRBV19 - CAVASGHLNTEAFF
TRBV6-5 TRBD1 CASSSRGTGGVYTF
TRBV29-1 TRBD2 CSVRDAGGQHSETQYF
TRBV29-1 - CSVAFHGGNEQYF
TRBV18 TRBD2 CASSPLGGGGANEQFF
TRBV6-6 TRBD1 CASSLDRHNSPLHF
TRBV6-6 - CASSYSSPRSNQPQHF
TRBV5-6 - CASSLELRGAGETQYF
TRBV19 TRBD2 CASSLLAGGPNEQFF
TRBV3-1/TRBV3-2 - CASSQVAGNPTEAFF
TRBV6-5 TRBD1 CASSSIGTGPQALHF
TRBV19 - CASSIKGGFPRDEQFF
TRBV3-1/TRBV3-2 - CASSQDPGNTGELFF
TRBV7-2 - CASSLAAINYGYTF
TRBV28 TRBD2 CASTPGGEDTQYF
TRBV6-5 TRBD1 CASRPGQLQPQHF
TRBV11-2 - CASSGGGPPGNTIYF
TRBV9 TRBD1 CASSANTGQHNEKLFF
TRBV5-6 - CASGGAGTGELFF
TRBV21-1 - CASSKDRENEKLFF
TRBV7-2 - CASSPGDLSHTQYF
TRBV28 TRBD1 CASSLPGQVSTDTQYF
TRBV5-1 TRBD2 CASSLSGGLNTGELFF
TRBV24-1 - CATSDFLSGGAKVNEQFF
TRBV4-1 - CASSQEGGYNGYTF
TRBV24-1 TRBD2 CATSDFRTSGGETQYF
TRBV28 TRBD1 CASSLNDRGGNQPQHF
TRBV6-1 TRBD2 CASSEAVVAGFPEQFF
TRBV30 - CAWREDSSYNEQFF
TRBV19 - CASSIDQGWHQPQHF
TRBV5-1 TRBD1 CASSGGQSARDEQFF
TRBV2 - CASSEEVARRGPQHF
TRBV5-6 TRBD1 CASSLGTGVYEQYF
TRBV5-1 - CASSLDPAGPAFF
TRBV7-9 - CASSLDSVTEAFF
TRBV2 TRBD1 CASGGQGPTEAFF
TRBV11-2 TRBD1 CASRLTGVDEQYF
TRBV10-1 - CASSVGGREQFF
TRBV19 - CASSISGSYGYTF
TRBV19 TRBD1 CASSPDRETTEAFF
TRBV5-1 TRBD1 CASSLDRVPLNEQFF
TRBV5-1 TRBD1 CASTWRSPGGTEAFF
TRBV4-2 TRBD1 CASSYRTGGEAGELFF
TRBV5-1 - CASSLGPDIQETQYF
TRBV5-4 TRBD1 CASSLKGAYEQYF
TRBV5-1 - CASSSGWGGGTEAFF
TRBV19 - CASSRTTNYGYTF
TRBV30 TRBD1 CAWRQTGGPVGSPLHF
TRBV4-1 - CASSRMTGNTEAFF
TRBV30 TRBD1 CAWSVQGGQPQHF
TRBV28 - CASSSHASGPVNEKLFF
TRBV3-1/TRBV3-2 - CASSRTRLGEAFF
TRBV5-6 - CASSLERGGPYQETQYF
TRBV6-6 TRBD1 CASSNGQDNSPLHF
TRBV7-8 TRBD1 CASSLGDREGQPQHF